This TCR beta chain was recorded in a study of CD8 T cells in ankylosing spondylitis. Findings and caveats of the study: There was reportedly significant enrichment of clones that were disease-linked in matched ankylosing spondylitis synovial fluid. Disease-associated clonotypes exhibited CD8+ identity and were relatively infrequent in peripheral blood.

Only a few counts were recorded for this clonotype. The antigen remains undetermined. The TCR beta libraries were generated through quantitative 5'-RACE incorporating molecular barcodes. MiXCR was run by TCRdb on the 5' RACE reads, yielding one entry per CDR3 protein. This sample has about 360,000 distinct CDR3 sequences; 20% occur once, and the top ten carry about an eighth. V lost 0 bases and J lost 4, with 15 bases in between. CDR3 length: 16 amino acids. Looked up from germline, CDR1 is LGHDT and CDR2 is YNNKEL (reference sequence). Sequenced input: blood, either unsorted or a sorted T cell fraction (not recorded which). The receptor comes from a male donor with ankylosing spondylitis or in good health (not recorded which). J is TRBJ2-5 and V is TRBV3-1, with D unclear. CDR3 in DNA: TGTGCCAGCAGCCAAGATGGGTTTCGGCCACTAGAGACCCAGTACTTC. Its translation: CASSQDGFRPLETQYF.